This record concerns one T cell receptor (beta chain) sequence. This entry belongs to a study of blood T cell repertoires in COVID-19. Across the study: Acute-phase and convalescent COVID-19 samples originated in the United States, Italy and Spain. T cells, B-cell-depleted T cells, or PBMCs provided the cDNA or gDNA that served as material.

The length of the CDR3 is 14 residues. V shed 8 bases and J shed 3 bases, with 17 bases lying between them. CDR1 and CDR2 from the germline V gene are MNHEY and SVGAGI. As handled by the study authors: Amplification with reference gene primers provided the estimates of nucleated cell counts. Profiled with immunoSEQ multiplex PCR; TCRdb holds only in-frame clones, not every one. V and J calls and clone size follow that table, whereas D and trimming were derived from the DNA. The sample includes under 350,000 clones, about 89% seen only once; the top ten take about 5%. Input material: peripheral blood. The chain employs TRBV6-5 and TRBJ2-7; D perhaps matches TRBD1 (6 bases). This clonotype was sampled from a man aged 35 to 55 with acute or convalescent COVID-19. CDR3 loop: CASGQGQPIYEQYF. In DNA, the CDR3 is TGTGCCAGCGGCCAAGGACAGCCCATCTACGAGCAGTACTTC.